This TCR beta chain came from a study of T-cell reconstitution after alpha-beta-depleted transplantation in children. In this sample, this clonotype turned up a few times. It was with unique molecular identifiers that the TCRbeta library was prepared. TCRdb reanalysed the PCR reads using MiXCR and keeps one entry per CDR3 protein. This repertoire shows about 200,000 distinct CDR3 sequences, 5.5% to 7% found once; its top ten account for roughly 6%. The CDR3 has 14 residues. Trimming pared 6 bases from V and 3 bases from J, leaving 14 bases between. Germline V gene data show CDR1 as MDHEN and CDR2 as SYDVKM.

This receptor was taken from a boy aged 2 to 9 with acute lymphoblastic leukemia, due to receive a stem cell transplant. The starting material was PBMCs, obtained before TCRalphabeta/CD19-depleted stem cell transplant. The genes are TRBV28 and TRBJ1-2, with D possibly TRBD1 on 6 matching bases. The CDR3 loop reads CASRPPYRDYGYTF. The CDR3 nucleotides are TGTGCCAGCAGGCCGCCTTACAGGGACTATGGCTACACCTTC.